Listed here are 10 T cell receptor beta chains from one sample, sequenced in a study of cytomegalovirus exposure and HLA in healthy donors. In the PCR, 60 Vbeta and 13 Jbeta primers were used. Libraries were prepared by immunoSEQ multiplex PCR; TCRdb keeps only in-frame clonotypes and omits some of them. The table includes roughly 140,000 clones, roughly a tenth detected once. The specimen sequenced was PBMCs. These receptors were obtained from a male donor in good health and CMV-seronegative.

This chain links TRBV19 with TRBJ2-6; 8 bases are shared with TRBD1. The CDR3 runs 15 residues. Germline CDR1 LNHDA, CDR2 SQIVND (reference sequence). V gave up 7 bases and J gave up 4 bases; unmatched junction bases: 6. The CDR3 loop reads CASMDRDSGANVLTF. CDR3 sequence (DNA): TGTGCCAGTATGGACAGGGACTCCGGGGCCAACGTCCTGACTTTC.

This clone was observed a handful of times. The V and J genes are TRBV5-4 and TRBJ2-7; D perhaps matches TRBD1 (8 bases). CDR3 length: 15 amino acids. V was trimmed by 3 bases and J by 2 bases, leaving 15 bases between them. Germline CDR1 reads SGHNT; CDR2 reads YYREEE (reference sequence). As DNA, the CDR3 is TGTGCCAGCAGCTCCCAACAGGGGGGGGCCTACGAGCAGTACTTC. This sequence encodes CASSSQQGGAYEQYF.

This clone has a handful of counts. The chain employs TRBV7-2 and TRBJ2-7; TRBD1 aligns across 7 bases. Germline loops: CDR1 SGHTA, CDR2 FQGNSA. The junction had 9 bases not matched to a gene; V was cut back by 7 bases and J by 0 bases. The CDR3 sequence is 15 residues long. The CDR3, as DNA: TGTGCCAGCACCCTGGGGACAGCCAGCTCCTACGAGCAGTACTTC. Translated, it gives CASTLGTASSYEQYF.

This rearrangement joins TRBV25-1 to TRBJ1-1; D remains ambiguous. The CDR3 has 13 residues. V was trimmed by 1 base and J by 9 bases, leaving 12 bases between them. Per the germline V gene, CDR1 is MGHDK and CDR2 is SYGVNS. Here the CDR3 reads CASSEFTETKAFF. The CDR3 region has the DNA TGTGCCAGCAGTGAATTCACAGAGACTAAAGCTTTCTTT.

V usage is TRBV23-1 and J usage is TRBJ2-7; D may be TRBD1 (6 bases). TRBV23-1 is marked as an open reading frame, function uncertain. The CDR3 loop spans 12 amino acids. With 2 bases removed from V and 11 bases from J, the gap between germline ends came to 13 bases. CDR3 bases: TGCGCCAGCAGTCAACAACAGGGCCGAGAGTACTTC. Translating gives CASSQQQGREYF.

The rearrangement links TRBV13 to TRBJ2-1; TRBD2 might be the D (5 bases). Germline values: CDR1 PRHDT, CDR2 FYEKMQ (reference sequence). The CDR3 runs to 15 residues. Deletions cut 0 bases from V and 7 bases from J, with 13 bases between. The CDR3 region has the DNA TGTGCCAGCAGCTTAGGATCTGGAACTAGAAATGAGCAGTTCTTC. It encodes CASSLGSGTRNEQFF.

This clone has just a few counts. This rearrangement joins TRBV29-1 to TRBJ2-6; D gene unclear. The germline CDR1 and CDR2 sequences are SQVTM and ANQGSEA. V gave up 6 bases and J gave up 2 bases, with 8 bases separating them. The CDR3 contains 13 residues. The CDR3 DNA reads TGCAGCGTGTTTGAGGCTGGGGCCAACGTCCTGACTTTC. It codes for CSVFEAGANVLTF.

This clone was detected only a few times. The chain couples TRBV5-4 to TRBJ2-5, with D uncertain. This CDR3 region has 15 residues. V was shortened by 4 bases and J by 5 bases, with 18 bases between the two germline ends. Germline-derived CDR1 and CDR2 are SGHNT and YYREEE (reference sequence). The CDR3 region has the DNA TGTGCCAGCAGCCTCACCCCCGGTTCTCGTGAGACCCAGTACTTC. Amino acids: CASSLTPGSRETQYF. Using reference TRBV5-4 and TRBJ2-5 for the parts outside the CDR3, the full variable domain is ETGVTQSPTHLIKTRGQQVTLRCSSQSGHNTVSWYQQALGQGPQFIFQYYREEENGRGNFPPRFSGLQFPNYSSELNVNALELDDSALYLCASSLTPGSRETQYFGPGTRLLVL.

The table lists this clone with a few counts. CDR3 in DNA: TGTGCCAGCAGCTTAGCAGGGGTAGTATATAATTCACCCCTCCACTTT. Protein product: CASSLAGVVYNSPLHF. V and J are TRBV7-2 and TRBJ1-6; D possibly corresponds to TRBD1 (5 bases). The CDR3 contains 16 residues. Per germline, CDR1 SGHTA and CDR2 FQGNSA. V shed 0 bases and J shed 4 bases, with 10 bases lying between them. The full variable domain, its missing parts supplied by reference TRBV7-2 and TRBJ1-6, is GAGVSQSPSNKVTEKGKDVELRCDPISGHTALYWYRQSLGQGLEFLIYFQGNSAPDKSGLPSDRFSAERTGGSVSTLTIQRTQQEDSAVYLCASSLAGVVYNSPLHFGNGTRLTVT.

This clone was counted a few times. The rearrangement links TRBV18 to TRBJ2-7; 8 nucleotides match TRBD2. V was clipped by 6 bases and J by 4 bases; unmatched bases: 8. This CDR3 has 14 residues. In germline, CDR1 is KGHSH, CDR2 LQKENI. The CDR3 DNA follows: TGTGCCAGCTCTCTCGCCGGGGGGGGGTACGAGCAGTACTTC. It encodes CASSLAGGGYEQYF.